The text below deals with one T cell receptor beta chain. Its antigen is still unknown. These data come from a study of human T cells and chemical hapten exposure. Turning to the study itself: All patients underwent weekly scalp dosing with diphenylcyclopropenone for the full roughly 25-week study. Points from the study as a whole: Sensitizing with DPC caused no change in TCRs above 1 in 1000 frequency.

Trimming cost V 6 bases and J 6 bases, with 10 bases left between them. The CDR3 is 12 amino acids. Using its own MiXCR run on the RACE reads, TCRdb lists one record per CDR3 protein. The sample contains around 380,000 distinct CDR3 sequences, around 5% of which appear only once. Time point denoted: pre-sensitization, week 0. The treatment here: therapeutic diphenylcyclopropenone sensitization with weekly scalp DPC. This specimen was whole blood, taken in connection with sensitization to the hapten diphenylcyclopropenone (DPC). The chain employs TRBV12-3 or TRBV12-4 and TRBJ2-3; the D gene is possibly TRBD1 (5 bases). The TCR was taken from a woman younger than 30 with alopecia areata. Some clones in this sample may be carry-over from other donors' samples. The CDR3 coding sequence is TGTGCCAGCAGCTCAGGGTTGGATACGCAGTATTTT. Translating it yields CASSSGLDTQYF.